The T cell receptor beta chain under discussion was sequenced for a study of shared clonotypes between healthy human individuals. Germline V lookup: CDR1 SNHLY, CDR2 FYNNEI. Trimming took off 5 bases at V and 5 bases at J, with 18 bases between the two ends. The CDR3 is 15 amino acids. With respect to this clone: Its antigen is as yet unknown.

General study findings and limits: Naive CD4 clonotypes were shared across several donors at 4.5% to 6%. Researchers found naive subsets generally carried larger estimated richness than memory subsets.

The protocol was immunoSEQ multiplex PCR, while the TCRdb copy is restricted to in-frame clones and leaves out a portion. The sample comprises some 1.1 million clones, 60% to 85% of which are singletons, and about 0.94% rests with the top ten. Splitting of CD4+ cells produced CD45RA+ naive and CD45RA-negative memory subsets. Source material: memory CD4+ T cells from PBMCs. Subset denoted: CD45RA-negative fraction. The chain uses TRBV2 and TRBJ1-1, with D perhaps matching TRBD1 (5 bases). This clonotype was sampled from a man younger than 30 in good health. Some clones in this sample may be carry-over from other donors' samples. In DNA, the CDR3 is TGTGCCAGCAGTTTTGACGGCAACCGGGGGACTGAAGCTTTCTTT. It yields the protein CASSFDGNRGTEAFF.